The T cell receptor beta chain described here comes from a study of blood T cell repertoires in COVID-19. Study summary: T cells, B-cell-depleted T cells, or PBMCs supplied cDNA or gDNA.

The CDR3 runs to 13 residues. Per germline, CDR1 LGHNT and CDR2 FRNRAP. V dropped 7 bases and J dropped 8; count of bases not matched to a gene: 5. Original methodology: For nucleated cells, counts were estimated from reference gene primer amplification. Assay used: immunoSEQ multiplex PCR; TCRdb lists only in-frame clones, some missing. The V and J calls and the clone size are those of that table, but D and trimming were determined from the DNA. Among some 140,000 clones listed, around 80% were seen once. The age range of participants was 18 to 89 years, with residence in approximately 25 US areas. What was sequenced was PBMCs or T cells enriched from blood (not recorded which). The sequence was collected from a man aged 40-50 years with acute COVID-19. The chain combines TRBV12-5 with TRBJ2-2; 9 bases line up with TRBD2. The CDR3 loop reads CASAWTSAGELFF. The CDR3 bases are TGTGCTAGTGCCTGGACTAGCGCAGGGGAGCTGTTTTTT.